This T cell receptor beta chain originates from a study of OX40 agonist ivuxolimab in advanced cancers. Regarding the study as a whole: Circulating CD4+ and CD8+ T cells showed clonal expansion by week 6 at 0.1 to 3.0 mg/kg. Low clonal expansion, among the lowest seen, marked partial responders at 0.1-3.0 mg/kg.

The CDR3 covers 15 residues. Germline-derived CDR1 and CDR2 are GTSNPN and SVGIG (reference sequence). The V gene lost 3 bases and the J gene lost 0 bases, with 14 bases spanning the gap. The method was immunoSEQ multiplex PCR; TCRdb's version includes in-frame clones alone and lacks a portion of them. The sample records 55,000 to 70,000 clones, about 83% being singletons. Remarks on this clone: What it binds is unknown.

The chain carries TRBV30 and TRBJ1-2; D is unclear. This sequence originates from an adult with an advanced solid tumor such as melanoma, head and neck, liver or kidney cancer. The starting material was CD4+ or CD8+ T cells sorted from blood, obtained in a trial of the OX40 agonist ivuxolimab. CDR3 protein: CAWRRLAGANYGYTF. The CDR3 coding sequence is TGTGCCTGGAGGAGGCTGGCCGGAGCTAACTATGGCTACACCTTC.